A single sample gave rise to the 18 T cell receptor beta chains below, sequenced in a study of CD8 T cells in Susac syndrome (dated by TCRdb to the late 2010s). Receptor amplification or capture employed the immunoSEQ multiplex PCR assay. RNA was extracted using the RNeasy kit, and about 0.45 to 1 ug of the RNA was reverse transcribed with random hexamers. The public reads were reanalyzed by TCRdb: fastp trimming at Q25, MiXCR alignment, in-frame beta chains only. Identical CDR3 protein sequences are pooled into one entry, listed with their most common genes and DNA. The sample has about 47,000 distinct CDR3 sequences on record, more than 85% of them singletons. Around 0.43% of the sample comes from the top ten. The specimen was CD8+ T cells from PBMCs. These receptors all come from a human donor in good health.

This sequence joins TRBV6-2 or TRBV6-3 and TRBJ2-7, with D unclear. This CDR3 has 16 residues. Trimming cost V 0 bases and J 1 base, with 13 bases left between them. The germline CDR1 and CDR2 sequences are MNHEY and SVGEGT. CDR3 nucleotides: TGTGCCAGCAGTTACTCCCAGGCGGTTCCTTCCTACGAGCAGTACTTC. Its protein product is CASSYSQAVPSYEQYF.

The chain recombines TRBV19 with TRBJ1-1, with a weak D call TRBD1 (5 bases). The CDR3 runs to 14 residues. Trimming left V 3 bases short and J 1 base short, with 9 bases between. Germline V gives CDR1 LNHDA, CDR2 SQIVND (reference sequence). CDR3 DNA sequence: TGTGCCAGTAGTATCGGACACACGAACACTGAAGCTTTCTTT. Protein: CASSIGHTNTEAFF. The whole variable domain, remainder taken from reference TRBV19 and TRBJ1-1, is DGGITQSPKYLFRKEGQNVTLSCEQNLNHDAMYWYRQDPGQGLRLIYYSQIVNDFQKGDIAEGYSVSREKKESFPLTVTSAQKNPTAFYLCASSIGHTNTEAFFGQGTRLTVV.

In this sample, this clonotype turned up once. This chain links TRBV4-1 with TRBJ2-7, with D uncertain. Trimming pared 0 bases from V and 4 bases from J, leaving 13 bases between. This CDR3 has 15 amino acids. The germline CDR1 and CDR2 sequences are MGHRA and YSYEKL. The CDR3 here is CASSQDTEDPYEQYF. CDR3 sequence (DNA): TGCGCCAGCAGCCAAGATACCGAAGACCCTTACGAGCAGTACTTC.

This clonotype was counted a few times. J is TRBJ2-7 and V is TRBV5-1; D possibly corresponds to TRBD2 (6 bases). Between the trimmed V and J ends, which lost 1 base and 4 bases, there was a span of 30 bases. The CDR3 length is 20 residues. The V gene's germline CDR1 is SGHRS and CDR2 YFSETQ. Here the CDR3 reads CASSLYPRGGDSSPVYEQYF. CDR3 nucleotides: TGCGCCAGCAGCTTGTACCCCCGAGGCGGGGACTCTTCCCCTGTGTACGAGCAGTACTTC.

This rearrangement joins TRBV12-3 or TRBV12-4 to TRBJ2-2, with 9 positions matching TRBD2. Trimming took 7 bases from V and 1 from J; bases not matched to a gene: 7. The CDR3 consists of 16 residues. CDR3 sequence: CASTLREGLNTGELFF. CDR3 nucleotides: TGTGCCAGCACCCTGCGGGAGGGCCTGAACACCGGGGAGCTGTTTTTT.

This chain uses TRBV10-2 with TRBJ2-2; 12 nucleotides agree with TRBD2. The CDR3 is 15 amino acids. After removal of 9 bases from V and 3 bases from J, the junction contained 5 bases not matched to a gene. Germline V gives CDR1 WSHSY, CDR2 SAAADI. CDR3 loop: CASSWTSGDTGELFF. The DNA for the CDR3 is TGCGCCAGTTCCTGGACTAGCGGGGACACCGGGGAGCTGTTTTTT.

The chain carries TRBV20-1 and TRBJ1-6, with D unresolved. This CDR3 has 15 amino acids. V was shortened by 5 bases and J by 10 bases, with 21 bases between the two germline ends. Per the germline V gene, CDR1 is DFQATT and CDR2 is SNEGSKA (reference sequence). CDR3: CSAATGLGGGSPLHF. CDR3 DNA: TGCAGTGCTGCCACCGGACTGGGAGGAGGGTCACCCCTCCACTTT.

This clonotype appeared a few times. The gene calls are TRBV7-9 and TRBJ2-7; no reliable D call. Per germline, CDR1 SEHNR and CDR2 FQNEAQ (reference sequence). V gave up 4 bases and J gave up 0 bases, with 10 bases separating them. The CDR3 covers 14 residues. In DNA form, the CDR3 reads TGTGCCAGCAGCTCTTCCCCGCGCTCCTACGAGCAGTACTTC. Translation: CASSSSPRSYEQYF.

J is TRBJ2-1 and V is TRBV23-1; no firm D call. TRBV23-1 is an ORF; its function is uncertain. This CDR3 is 12 amino acids long. The V end was cut by 8 bases, the J end by 4 bases, with 9 bases between. The CDR3 bases are TGCGCCAGCGGATTATGGTACAATGAGCAGTTCTTC. Its protein product is CASGLWYNEQFF.

The chain couples TRBV30 to TRBJ2-1; D might be TRBD1 or TRBD2, each matching 7 bases. The CDR3 length is 13 residues. V lost 7 bases, J lost 5 bases, and 15 bases lay in between. In germline, CDR1 is GTSNPN, CDR2 SVGIG (reference sequence). The CDR3 here is CASQGGSDNEQFF. The CDR3 bases are TGTGCCTCCCAGGGGGGGAGTGACAATGAGCAGTTCTTC.

V is TRBV12-3 or TRBV12-4 and J is TRBJ2-1; D not certain. The germline V and J ends were trimmed by 10 bases and 6 bases, with 7 bases remaining between them. The CDR3 has 10 amino acids. This CDR3 is CATNTNEQFF. The CDR3 bases are TGTGCCACCAATACCAATGAGCAGTTCTTC.

This chain joins TRBV19 and TRBJ2-7; no clear D. Looked up from germline, CDR1 is LNHDA and CDR2 is SQIVND (reference sequence). Between the trimmed V and J ends, which lost 0 bases and 3 bases, there was a span of 9 bases. The CDR3 is 14 amino acids. The DNA for the CDR3 is TGTGCCAGTAGTATAGATCACGGCGGCTACGAGCAGTACTTC. This encodes CASSIDHGGYEQYF.

Note on this clonotype: Lacking the conserved final phenylalanine or tryptophan, this CDR3 likely reflects a read error. This chain uses TRBV20-1 with TRBJ2-5; 9 bases align to TRBD2. Germline CDR1 and CDR2: DFQATT and SNEGSKA (reference sequence). V shed 1 base and J 1 base; nucleotides not matched to a gene: 1. This CDR3 is 14 amino acids long. The CDR3 coding sequence is TGCAGTGCTAGAGGACTAGCGGTCCAAGAGACCCAGTACCTC. Protein: CSARGLAVQETQYL.

Points on this clonotype: The DNA is left out, because the CDR3 cannot be placed on it with certainty; the CDR3 is given as TCRdb lists it. J is TRBJ2-2 and V is TRBV23-1; TRBD1 was called by the table and not checked on the DNA. TRBV23-1 is an open reading frame whose function is uncertain. Including both end residues, the CDR3 is 20 amino acids long. CDR3 region: CASSQSRGGPRCWTPGSCFF.

This clonotype was observed a single time. This rearrangement joins TRBV7-9 to TRBJ1-1; 8 nucleotides match TRBD1. The CDR3 contains 14 residues. Trimming took 5 bases from V and 0 from J; bases not matched to a gene: 2. From germline, CDR1 is SEHNR and CDR2 FQNEAQ (reference sequence). CDR3 DNA sequence: TGTGCCAGCAGCAGACAGGGGATGAACACTGAAGCTTTCTTT. Its translation: CASSRQGMNTEAFF.

V is TRBV29-1 and J is TRBJ1-3, with D unclear. This CDR3 comprises 14 residues. CDR1 and CDR2 from the germline V gene are SQVTM and ANQGSEA. Trimming took 4 bases from V and 0 from J, leaving 10 bases between them. The CDR3 region is CSVGTVSSGNTIYF. CDR3 nucleotide sequence: TGCAGCGTTGGTACAGTCTCCTCTGGAAACACCATATATTTT.

As concerns this clonotype: Mismatch with germline at one junction end may stem from a read error. This rearrangement joins TRBV2 to TRBJ1-1, with TRBD1 identical over 9 bases. The CDR3 is 12 amino acids. The germline V gene encodes CDR1 SNHLY and CDR2 FYNNEI. The CDR3 spells CASSEWDRACDF. Written as DNA, the CDR3 is TGTGCCAGCAGTGAATGGGACAGGGCCTGTGACTTT.

The chain is built from TRBV7-9 and TRBJ2-1; unclear D gene. Trimming shortened V by 5 bases and J by 7 bases, and 12 bases separated the two germline ends. The CDR3 is 13 amino acids. Looked up from germline, CDR1 is SEHNR and CDR2 is FQNEAQ (reference sequence). The CDR3 nucleotides are TGTGCCAGCAGCCTTACCGGGTTGAATGAGCAGTTCTTC. Protein sequence: CASSLTGLNEQFF.